This T cell receptor (beta chain) came from a study of identical twins. TCRdb passed the 5' RACE reads through MiXCR, listing each CDR3 protein once. This table has 220,000 or so distinct CDR3 sequences, 7% appearing once. This CDR3 comprises 12 residues. Germline CDR1 is SGHTS and CDR2 is YDEGEE. Trimming cost V 3 bases and J 5 bases, with 8 bases left between them. This clonotype appeared a few times. This same sample was also part of a study on yellow fever vaccine responses in identical twins.

The receptor was derived from a woman aged 18-29 years in good health. The material sequenced was memory (CD45RO+) T cells sorted from blood. The chain has TRBV5-8 and TRBJ1-1, with a possible D match to TRBD1 (5 bases). In nucleotides, the CDR3 is TGTGCCAGCAGCTGGGGGGGAACTGAAGCTTTCTTT. Its translation: CASSWGGTEAFF.